The text below deals with one T cell receptor (beta chain). As yet, its antigen is unknown. The sample is drawn from a study of Graves' ophthalmopathy and Graves' hyperthyroidism. Study at large: Sampling took place at initial diagnosis, with peripheral blood obtained before any treatment. Overall study results and limits: The majority of expanded thyroid clonotypes above 0.001 frequency also occurred in blood.

The sequenced template was RNA, covering the TCR beta CDR3 region. First-round RT-PCR relied on HTBI primers, and a second-round multiplex PCR came next. TCRdb fed the multiplex PCR reads into MiXCR, producing one record per CDR3 protein. The sample carries some 250,000 distinct CDR3 sequences, around 42% recorded once. Trimming took 5 bases from V and 0 from J, leaving 11 bases between them. Germline CDR1 reads SNHLY; CDR2 reads FYNNEI. The CDR3 contains 15 residues. Researchers turned away patients with other autoimmune diseases, uncontrolled infections, pregnancy or lactation. PBMCs were isolated by Ficoll-Paque density gradient centrifugation, using roughly 10 ml of fresh peripheral blood as the starting material.

Sequences were obtained from peripheral blood. The sequence came from an adult man with Graves' ophthalmopathy. The chain carries TRBV2 and TRBJ1-5; no firm D call. As DNA, the CDR3 is TGTGCCAGCAGTTTAGGGAGGAATAGCAATCAGCCCCAGCATTTT. It codes for CASSLGRNSNQPQHF.